This record covers a single TCR beta chain. Its antigen is still unknown. No qualities accompany the bases; no much larger clone lies one base away. The record originates from a study of monozygotic twins with cystic fibrosis (dated by TCRdb to the early 2020s). Looking at the study overall: Barcoded libraries were prepared with around 15 PCR cycles from approximately 2.8 micrograms of fragmented DNA. To assess genetic influence on V and J gene usage, the study compared TCR beta repertoires within and across 16 monozygotic twin pairs with cystic fibrosis. The cohort included ten female and six male twin pairs, mostly children and adolescents, aged roughly 2.0 to 40 years with a median of 9.1 years. On the day of blood sampling, twins were ranked among more than 850 cohort participants for weight-for-height and for FEVPerc (FEV1 disease centile). Data for three of the twin pairs had previously been reported in another context. What the research found in general, with its limitations: Only a small cohort was studied, and no association of shared CDR3 numbers with age, concordance or disease severity was found. V gene usage was most similar to the co-twin for 13 of 16 pairs, and J usage for 8 of 16 pairs, suggesting genetic constraints. Sharing of nucleotide-identical clonotypes was significantly greater within monozygotic CF twin pairs than between unrelated CF individuals (P = 0.000026, Mann-Whitney). Simpson clonality was generally low (median about 0.0087), suggesting a naive-dominated repertoire, with higher clonality in the most severely affected patients.

Following the manufacturer's instructions, the researchers used the immunoSEQ immune profiling system to amplify TCR beta CDR3 regions via multiplex PCR. Sequencing was performed on an Illumina NextSeq system. Turning to the authors' computational methods: Sequence data were processed on the immunoSEQ Analyzer platform, and clonality was calculated as the square root of Simpson's index of productive rearrangements. Similarity in V and J usage was quantified by Jensen-Shannon distance, and CDR3 generation probabilities were calculated with OLGA. Shared CDR3 sequences were searched in the immuneACCESS database (August 2020) and in VDJdb (December 2020). Held by TCRdb, this immuneACCESS table contains in-frame sequences only and omits some clones. Under half of the omission traces to an unresolved V gene where checked; the cause of the rest is unknown. The DNA was the basis for D and trimming; V, J and clone size are from that table. The sample includes about 15,000 clones, with nearly 99% observed a single time. Together, the top ten hold around 0.38% of the sample.

V and J are truncated by 6 bases and 6 bases respectively, leaving an intervening sequence of 14 bases. Taken from the germline V gene, the CDR1 and CDR2 loops are MNHNS and SASEGT. Spanning cysteine to phenylalanine, the CDR3 consists of 13 amino acids. Only the CDR3 part of the read is kept: 39 bases, read in frame from the first base. The twin pairs came from the European Cystic Fibrosis Twin and Sibling Study Cohort, a cohort that recruited patients from 170 or so CF clinics across 14 European countries. Zygosity and CFTR genotype were verified in-house, with zygosity tested by multiplex PCR of nine short tandem repeat loci. Each twin gave a peripheral blood sample, and clinical parameters were documented on that same day of blood sampling. Genomic DNA was isolated from peripheral blood cells with phenol/chloroform and kept in TE buffer at 4 degrees C.

The sample consisted of blood. This receptor was taken from a girl aged 2-15 years with cystic fibrosis. The rearrangement joined TRBV6-1 to TRBJ1-2, with TRBD1 perhaps the D gene, on 5 matching bases. For the CDR3, the sequence is CASSSYGANGYTF. Read as DNA, the sequence is TGTGCCAGCAGCTCCTATGGGGCGAATGGCTACACCTTC.